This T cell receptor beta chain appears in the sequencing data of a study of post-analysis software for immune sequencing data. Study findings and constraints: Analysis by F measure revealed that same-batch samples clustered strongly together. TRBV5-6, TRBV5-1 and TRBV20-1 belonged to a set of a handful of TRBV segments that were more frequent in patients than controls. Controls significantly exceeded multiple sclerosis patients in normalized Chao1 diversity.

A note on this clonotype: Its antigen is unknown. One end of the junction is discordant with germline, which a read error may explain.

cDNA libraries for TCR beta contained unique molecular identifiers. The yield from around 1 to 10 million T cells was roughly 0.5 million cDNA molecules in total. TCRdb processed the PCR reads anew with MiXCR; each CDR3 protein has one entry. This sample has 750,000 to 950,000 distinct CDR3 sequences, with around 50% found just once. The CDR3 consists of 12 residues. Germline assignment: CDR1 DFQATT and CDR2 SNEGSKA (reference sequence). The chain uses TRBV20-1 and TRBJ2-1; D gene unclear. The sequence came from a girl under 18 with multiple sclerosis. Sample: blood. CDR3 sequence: CRARETAAEQFF. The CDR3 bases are TGCAGGGCTAGAGAAACGGCTGCCGAGCAGTTCTTC.